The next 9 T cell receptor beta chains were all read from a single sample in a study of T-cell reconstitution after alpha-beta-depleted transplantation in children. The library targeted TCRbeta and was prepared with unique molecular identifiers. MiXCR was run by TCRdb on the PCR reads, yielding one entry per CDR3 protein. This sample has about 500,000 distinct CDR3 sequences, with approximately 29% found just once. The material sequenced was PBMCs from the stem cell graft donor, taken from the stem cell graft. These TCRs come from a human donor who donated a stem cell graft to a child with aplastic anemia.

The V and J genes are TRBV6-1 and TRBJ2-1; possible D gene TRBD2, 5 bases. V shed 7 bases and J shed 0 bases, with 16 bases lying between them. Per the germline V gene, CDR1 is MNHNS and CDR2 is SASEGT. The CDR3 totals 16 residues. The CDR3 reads CASTGPYGISYNEQFF. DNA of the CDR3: TGTGCCAGCACCGGACCGTACGGGATCTCCTACAATGAGCAGTTCTTC.

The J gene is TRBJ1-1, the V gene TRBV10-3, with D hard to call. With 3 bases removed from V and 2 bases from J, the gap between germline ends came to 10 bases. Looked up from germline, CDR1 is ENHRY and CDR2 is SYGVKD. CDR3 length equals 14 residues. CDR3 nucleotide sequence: TGTGCCATCAGTGATGGTGGGCCAAACACTGAAGCTTTCTTT. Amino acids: CAISDGGPNTEAFF.

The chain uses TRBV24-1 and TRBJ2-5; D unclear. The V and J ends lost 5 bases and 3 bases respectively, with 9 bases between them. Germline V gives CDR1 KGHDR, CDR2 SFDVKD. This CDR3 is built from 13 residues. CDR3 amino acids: CATSGSVEETQYF. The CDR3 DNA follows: TGTGCCACCAGTGGATCCGTAGAAGAGACCCAGTACTTC.

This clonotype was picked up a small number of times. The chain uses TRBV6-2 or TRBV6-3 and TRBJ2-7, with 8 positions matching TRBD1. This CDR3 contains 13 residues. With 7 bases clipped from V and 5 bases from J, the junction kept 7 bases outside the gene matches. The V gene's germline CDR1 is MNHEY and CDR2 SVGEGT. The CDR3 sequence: CASKRTGSHEQYV. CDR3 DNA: TGTGCCAGCAAAAGGACAGGGTCGCACGAGCAGTACGTC.

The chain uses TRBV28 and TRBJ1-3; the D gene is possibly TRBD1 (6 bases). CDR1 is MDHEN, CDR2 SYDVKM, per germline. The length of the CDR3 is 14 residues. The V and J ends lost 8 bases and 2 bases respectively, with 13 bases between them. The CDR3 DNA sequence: TGTGCCAGCGGTACAGGGTTTGCTGGAAACACCATATATTTT. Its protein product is CASGTGFAGNTIYF.

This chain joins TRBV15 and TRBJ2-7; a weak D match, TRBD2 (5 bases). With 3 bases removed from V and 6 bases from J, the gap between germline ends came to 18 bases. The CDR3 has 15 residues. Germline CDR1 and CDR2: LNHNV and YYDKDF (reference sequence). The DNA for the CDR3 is TGTGCCACCAGCAGCGACTATGACGGGGTCGGCGAGCAGTACTTC. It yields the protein CATSSDYDGVGEQYF.

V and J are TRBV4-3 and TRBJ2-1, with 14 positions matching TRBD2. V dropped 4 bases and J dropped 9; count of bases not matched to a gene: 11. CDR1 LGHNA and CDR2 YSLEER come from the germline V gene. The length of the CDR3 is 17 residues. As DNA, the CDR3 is TGCGCCAGCAGCCGGCTTAGACTAGCGGGAGGGCTGGGTGAGCAGTTCTTC. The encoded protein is CASSRLRLAGGLGEQFF.

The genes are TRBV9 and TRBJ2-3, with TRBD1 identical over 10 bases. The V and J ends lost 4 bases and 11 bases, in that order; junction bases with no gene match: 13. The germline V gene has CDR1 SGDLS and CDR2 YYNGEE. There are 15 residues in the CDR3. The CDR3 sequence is CASSRQGAGGQGQYF. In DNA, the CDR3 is TGTGCCAGCAGCAGACAGGGGGCAGGGGGACAGGGGCAGTATTTT.

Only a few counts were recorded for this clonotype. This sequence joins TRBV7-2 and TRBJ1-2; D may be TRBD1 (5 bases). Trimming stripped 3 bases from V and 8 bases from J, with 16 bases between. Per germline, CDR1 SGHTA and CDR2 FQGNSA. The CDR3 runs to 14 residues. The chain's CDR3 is CASSFQTGANGYTF. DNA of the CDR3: TGTGCCAGCAGCTTCCAAACCGGGGCAAACGGCTACACCTTC.